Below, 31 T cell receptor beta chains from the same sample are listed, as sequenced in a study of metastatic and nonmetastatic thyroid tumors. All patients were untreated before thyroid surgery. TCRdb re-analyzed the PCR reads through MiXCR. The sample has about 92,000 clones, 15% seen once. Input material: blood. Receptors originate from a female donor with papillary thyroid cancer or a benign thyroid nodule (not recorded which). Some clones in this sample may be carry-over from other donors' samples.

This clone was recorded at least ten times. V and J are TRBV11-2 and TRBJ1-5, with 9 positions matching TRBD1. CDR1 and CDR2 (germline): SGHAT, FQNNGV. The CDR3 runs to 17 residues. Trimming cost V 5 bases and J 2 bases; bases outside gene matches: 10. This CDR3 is CASSPGTGISRNQPQHF. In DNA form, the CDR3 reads TGTGCCAGCAGCCCCGGGACAGGGATTTCGCGCAATCAGCCCCAGCATTTT. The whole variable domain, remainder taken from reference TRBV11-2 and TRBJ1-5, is EAGVAQSPRYKIIEKRQSVAFWCNPISGHATLYWYQQILGQGPKLLIQFQNNGVVDDSQLPKDRFSAERLKGVDSTLKIQPAKLEDSAVYLCASSPGTGISRNQPQHFGDGTRLSIL.

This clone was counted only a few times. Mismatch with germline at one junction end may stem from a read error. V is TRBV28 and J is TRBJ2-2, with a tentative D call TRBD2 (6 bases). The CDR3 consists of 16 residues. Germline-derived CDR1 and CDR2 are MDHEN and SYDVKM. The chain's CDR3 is CASSPLGGGGTVELFF. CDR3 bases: TGTGCCAGCAGTCCCCTCGGGGGTGGAGGGACCGTGGAGCTGTTTTTT.

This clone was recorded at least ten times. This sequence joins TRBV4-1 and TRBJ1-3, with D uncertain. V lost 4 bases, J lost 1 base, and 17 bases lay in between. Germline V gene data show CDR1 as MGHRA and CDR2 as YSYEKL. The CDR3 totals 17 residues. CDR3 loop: CASSPLGYGISGNTIYF. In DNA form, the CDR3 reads TGCGCCAGCAGCCCTCTCGGGTATGGGATTTCTGGAAACACCATATATTTT.

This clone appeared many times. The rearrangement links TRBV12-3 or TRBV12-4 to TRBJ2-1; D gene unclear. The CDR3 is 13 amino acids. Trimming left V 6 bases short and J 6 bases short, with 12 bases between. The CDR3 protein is CASRTYQPNEQFF. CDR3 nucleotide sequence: TGTGCCAGCAGGACCTATCAGCCCAATGAGCAGTTCTTC.

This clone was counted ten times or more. The CDR3 DNA reads TGCGCCAGCAGCCAAGTTGGAGAACTCCGGGGCAATGAGCAGTTCTTC. Translating it yields CASSQVGELRGNEQFF. This rearrangement joins TRBV4-1 to TRBJ2-1, with D perhaps TRBD2 (5 bases). Trimming pared 1 base from V and 6 bases from J, leaving 16 bases between. CDR3 size: 16 residues. Per the germline V gene, CDR1 is MGHRA and CDR2 is YSYEKL.

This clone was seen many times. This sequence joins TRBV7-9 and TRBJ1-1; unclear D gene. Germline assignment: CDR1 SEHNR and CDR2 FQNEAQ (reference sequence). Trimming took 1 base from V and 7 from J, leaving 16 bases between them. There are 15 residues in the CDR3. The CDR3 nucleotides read TGTGCCAGCAGCTTAGGGGCATTTAGGGTTTATGAAGCTTTCTTT. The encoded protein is CASSLGAFRVYEAFF.

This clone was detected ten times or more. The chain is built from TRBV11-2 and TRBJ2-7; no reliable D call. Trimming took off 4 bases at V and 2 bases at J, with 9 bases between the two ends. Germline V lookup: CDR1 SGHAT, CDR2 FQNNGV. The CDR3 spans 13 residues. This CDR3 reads CASSSKGTYEQYF. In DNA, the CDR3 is TGTGCCAGCAGCTCAAAGGGCACCTACGAGCAGTACTTC. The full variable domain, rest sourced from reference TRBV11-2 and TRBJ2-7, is EAGVAQSPRYKIIEKRQSVAFWCNPISGHATLYWYQQILGQGPKLLIQFQNNGVVDDSQLPKDRFSAERLKGVDSTLKIQPAKLEDSAVYLCASSSKGTYEQYFGPGTRLTVT.

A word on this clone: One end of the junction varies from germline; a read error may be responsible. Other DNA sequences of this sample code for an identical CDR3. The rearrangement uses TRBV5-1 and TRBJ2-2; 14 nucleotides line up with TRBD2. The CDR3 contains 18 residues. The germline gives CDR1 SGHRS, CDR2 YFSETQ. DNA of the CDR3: TGCGCCAGCAGCTTGCTCCGGACTAGCGGGGGGAACACAGGGGAACTGTTTTTT. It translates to CASSLLRTSGGNTGELFF.

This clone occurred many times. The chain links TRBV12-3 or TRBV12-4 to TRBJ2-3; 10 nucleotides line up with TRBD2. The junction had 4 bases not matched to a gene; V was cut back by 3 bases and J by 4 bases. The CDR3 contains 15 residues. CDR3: CASSFISGGADTQYF. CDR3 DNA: TGTGCCAGCAGTTTTATAAGCGGGGGGGCAGATACGCAGTATTTT.

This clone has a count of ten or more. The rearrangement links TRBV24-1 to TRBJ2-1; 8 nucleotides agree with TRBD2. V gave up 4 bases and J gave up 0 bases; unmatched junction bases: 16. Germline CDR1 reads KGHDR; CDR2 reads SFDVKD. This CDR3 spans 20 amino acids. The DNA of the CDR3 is TGTGCCACCAGTGACCAACCGGGGGGGGGCCGCCATACCTCCTACAATGAGCAGTTCTTC. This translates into CATSDQPGGGRHTSYNEQFF.

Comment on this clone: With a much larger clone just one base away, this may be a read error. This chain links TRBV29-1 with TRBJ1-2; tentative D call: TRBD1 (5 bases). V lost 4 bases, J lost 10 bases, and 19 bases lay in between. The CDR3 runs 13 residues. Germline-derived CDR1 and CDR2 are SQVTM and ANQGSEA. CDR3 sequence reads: CSVGYQGADVYTF. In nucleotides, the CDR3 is TGCAGCGTTGGATACCAGGGAGCGGATGTCTACACCTTC.

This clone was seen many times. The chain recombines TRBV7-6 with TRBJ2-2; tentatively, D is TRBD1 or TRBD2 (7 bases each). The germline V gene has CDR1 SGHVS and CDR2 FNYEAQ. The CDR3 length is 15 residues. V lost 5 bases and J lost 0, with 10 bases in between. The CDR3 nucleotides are TGTGCCAGCAGCCCAGGGGGGGCGAACACCGGGGAGCTGTTTTTT. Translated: CASSPGGANTGELFF. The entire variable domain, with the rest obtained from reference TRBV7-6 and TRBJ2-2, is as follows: GAGVSQSPRYKVTKRGQDVALRCDPISGHVSLYWYRQALGQGPEFLTYFNYEAQQDKSGLPNDRFSAERPEGSISTLTIQRTEQRDSAMYRCASSPGGANTGELFFGEGSRLTVL.

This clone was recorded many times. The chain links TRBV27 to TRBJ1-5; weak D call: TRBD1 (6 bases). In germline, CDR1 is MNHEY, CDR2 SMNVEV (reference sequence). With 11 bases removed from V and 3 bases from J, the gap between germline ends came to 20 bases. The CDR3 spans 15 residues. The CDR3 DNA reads TGTGCCGGCCGACTCGGACAGAACTCCAATCAGCCCCAGCATTTT. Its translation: CAGRLGQNSNQPQHF.

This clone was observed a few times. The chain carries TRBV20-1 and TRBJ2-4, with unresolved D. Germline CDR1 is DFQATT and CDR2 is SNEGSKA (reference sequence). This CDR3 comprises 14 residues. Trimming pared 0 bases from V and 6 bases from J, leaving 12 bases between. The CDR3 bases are TGCAGTGCTAGAGATGTTCAAGCTTTAAACATTCAGTACTTC. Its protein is CSARDVQALNIQYF.

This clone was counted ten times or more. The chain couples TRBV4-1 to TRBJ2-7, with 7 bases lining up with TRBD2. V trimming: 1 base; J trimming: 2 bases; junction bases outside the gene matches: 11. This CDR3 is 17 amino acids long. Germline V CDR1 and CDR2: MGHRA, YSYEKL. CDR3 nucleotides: TGCGCCAGCAGCCAAGTCGCCGGTGTGGGGGGGGCCTACGAGCAGTACTTC. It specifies CASSQVAGVGGAYEQYF.

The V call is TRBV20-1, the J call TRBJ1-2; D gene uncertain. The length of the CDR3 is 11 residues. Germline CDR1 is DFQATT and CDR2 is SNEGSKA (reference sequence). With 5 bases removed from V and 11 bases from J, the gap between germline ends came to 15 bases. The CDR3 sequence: CSAEYSARYTF. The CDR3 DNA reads TGCAGTGCTGAGTACAGTGCCCGGTACACCTTC.

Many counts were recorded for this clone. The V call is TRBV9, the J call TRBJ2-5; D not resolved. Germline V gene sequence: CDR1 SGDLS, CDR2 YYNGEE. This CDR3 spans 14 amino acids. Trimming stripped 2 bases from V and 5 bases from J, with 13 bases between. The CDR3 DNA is TGTGCCAGCAGCGTGAGCAGCACCGTGGAGACCCAGTACTTC. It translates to CASSVSSTVETQYF.

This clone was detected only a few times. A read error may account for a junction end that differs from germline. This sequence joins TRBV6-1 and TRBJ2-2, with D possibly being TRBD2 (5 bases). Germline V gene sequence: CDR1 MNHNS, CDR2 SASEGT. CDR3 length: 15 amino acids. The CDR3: CASKIGPGYTGKLFF. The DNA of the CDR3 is TGTGCCAGCAAAATCGGACCGGGGTACACCGGGAAGCTGTTTTTT.

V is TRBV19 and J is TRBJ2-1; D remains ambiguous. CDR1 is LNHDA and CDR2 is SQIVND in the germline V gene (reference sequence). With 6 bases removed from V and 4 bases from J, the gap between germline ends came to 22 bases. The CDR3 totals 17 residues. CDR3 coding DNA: TGTGCCAGTAGCCGCTGGGCCGGGCGAAGGGAATACAATGAGCAGTTCTTC. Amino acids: CASSRWAGRREYNEQFF. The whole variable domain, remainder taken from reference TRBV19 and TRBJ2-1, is DGGITQSPKYLFRKEGQNVTLSCEQNLNHDAMYWYRQDPGQGLRLIYYSQIVNDFQKGDIAEGYSVSREKKESFPLTVTSAQKNPTAFYLCASSRWAGRREYNEQFFGPGTRLTVL.

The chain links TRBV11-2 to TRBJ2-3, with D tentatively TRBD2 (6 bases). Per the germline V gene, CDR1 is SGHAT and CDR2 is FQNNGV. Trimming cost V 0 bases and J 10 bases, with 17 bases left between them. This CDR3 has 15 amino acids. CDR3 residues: CASSLDRDGRFSQYF. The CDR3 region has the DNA TGTGCCAGCAGCTTAGATCGAGACGGGAGATTTTCGCAGTATTTT.

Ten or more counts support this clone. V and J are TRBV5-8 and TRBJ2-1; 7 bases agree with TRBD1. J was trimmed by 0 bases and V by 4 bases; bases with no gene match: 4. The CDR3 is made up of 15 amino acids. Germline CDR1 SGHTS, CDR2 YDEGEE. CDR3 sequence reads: CASSGEGASYNEQFF. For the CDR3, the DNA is TGTGCCAGCAGCGGCGAGGGGGCCTCCTACAATGAGCAGTTCTTC. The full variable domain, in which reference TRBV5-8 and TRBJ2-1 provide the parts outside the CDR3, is EAGVTQSPTHLIKTRGQQATLRCSPISGHTSVYWYQQALGLGLQFLLWYDEGEERNRGNFPPRFSGRQFPNYSSELNVNALELEDSALYLCASSGEGASYNEQFFGPGTRLTVL.

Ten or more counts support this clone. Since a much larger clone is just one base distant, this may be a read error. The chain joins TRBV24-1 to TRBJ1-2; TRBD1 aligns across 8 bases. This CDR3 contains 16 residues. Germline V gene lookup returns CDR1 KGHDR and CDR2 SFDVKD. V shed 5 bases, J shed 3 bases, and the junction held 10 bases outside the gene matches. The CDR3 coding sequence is TGTGCCACCAGTGGCACACAGGGGGGAGTTTACTATGGCTACACCTTC. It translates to CATSGTQGGVYYGYTF.

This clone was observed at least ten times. CDR3 amino acids: CASSSPGTSISNYGYTF. For the CDR3, the DNA is TGTGCCAGCAGCTCACCAGGGACTTCCATTTCTAACTATGGCTACACCTTC. V gene TRBV5-4 combines with J gene TRBJ1-2; TRBD1 might be the D (5 bases). The CDR3 spans 17 residues. V was clipped by 3 bases and J by 0 bases, with 18 bases between them. The germline V gene has CDR1 SGHNT and CDR2 YYREEE (reference sequence). Together with reference TRBV5-4 and TRBJ1-2, the CDR3 gives the full variable domain: ETGVTQSPTHLIKTRGQQVTLRCSSQSGHNTVSWYQQALGQGPQFIFQYYREEENGRGNFPPRFSGLQFPNYSSELNVNALELDDSALYLCASSSPGTSISNYGYTFGSGTRLTVV.

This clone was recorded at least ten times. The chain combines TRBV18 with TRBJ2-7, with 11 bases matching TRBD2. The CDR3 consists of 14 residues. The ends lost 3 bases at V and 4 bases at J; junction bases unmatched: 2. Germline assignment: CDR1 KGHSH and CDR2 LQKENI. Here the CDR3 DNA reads TGTGCCAGCTCACCCTTAGCGGGGGGGTACGAGCAGTACTTC. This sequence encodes CASSPLAGGYEQYF.

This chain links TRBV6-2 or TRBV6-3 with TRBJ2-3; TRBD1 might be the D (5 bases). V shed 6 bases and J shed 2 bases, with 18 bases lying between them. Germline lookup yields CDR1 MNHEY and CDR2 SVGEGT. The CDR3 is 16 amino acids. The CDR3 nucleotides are TGTGCCAGCAGCACCAGACAGCTACACTTCACAGATACGCAGTATTTT. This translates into CASSTRQLHFTDTQYF.

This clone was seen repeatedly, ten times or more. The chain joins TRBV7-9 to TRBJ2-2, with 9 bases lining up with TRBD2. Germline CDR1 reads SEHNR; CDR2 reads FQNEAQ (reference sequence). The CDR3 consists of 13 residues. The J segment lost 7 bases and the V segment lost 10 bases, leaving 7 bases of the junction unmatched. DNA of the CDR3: TGTGCCACACAGCGGGGGGCCTTCGGGGAGCTGTTTTTT. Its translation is CATQRGAFGELFF.

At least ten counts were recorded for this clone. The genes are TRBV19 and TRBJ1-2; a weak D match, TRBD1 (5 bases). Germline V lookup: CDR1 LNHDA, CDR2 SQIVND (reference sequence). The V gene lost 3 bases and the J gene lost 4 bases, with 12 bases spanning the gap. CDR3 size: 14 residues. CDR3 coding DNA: TGTGCCAGTAGTATGGTTCAGGGAAGCTATGGCTACACCTTC. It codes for CASSMVQGSYGYTF.

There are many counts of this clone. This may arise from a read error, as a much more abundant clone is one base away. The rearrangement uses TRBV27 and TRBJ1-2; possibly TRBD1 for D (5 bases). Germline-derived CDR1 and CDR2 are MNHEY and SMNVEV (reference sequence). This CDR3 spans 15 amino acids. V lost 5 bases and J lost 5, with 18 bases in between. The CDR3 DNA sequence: TGTGCCAGCAGTCCAGGGACCTCAAATTGGTATGGCTACACCTTC. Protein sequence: CASSPGTSNWYGYTF.

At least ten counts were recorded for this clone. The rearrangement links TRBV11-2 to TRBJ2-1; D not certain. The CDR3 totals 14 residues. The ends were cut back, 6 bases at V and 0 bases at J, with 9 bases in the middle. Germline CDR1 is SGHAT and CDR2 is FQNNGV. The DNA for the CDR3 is TGTGCCAGCAGACCGGTAAGCTCCTACAATGAGCAGTTCTTC. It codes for CASRPVSSYNEQFF.

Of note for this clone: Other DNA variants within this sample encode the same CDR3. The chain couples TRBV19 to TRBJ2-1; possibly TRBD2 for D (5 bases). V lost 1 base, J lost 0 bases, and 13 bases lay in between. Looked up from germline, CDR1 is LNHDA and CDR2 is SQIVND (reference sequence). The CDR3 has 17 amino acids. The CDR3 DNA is TGTGCCAGTAGTATAGGCCCAGTGGGGAGCTCCTACAATGAGCAGTTCTTC. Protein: CASSIGPVGSSYNEQFF. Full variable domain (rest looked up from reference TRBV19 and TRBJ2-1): DGGITQSPKYLFRKEGQNVTLSCEQNLNHDAMYWYRQDPGQGLRLIYYSQIVNDFQKGDIAEGYSVSREKKESFPLTVTSAQKNPTAFYLCASSIGPVGSSYNEQFFGPGTRLTVL.

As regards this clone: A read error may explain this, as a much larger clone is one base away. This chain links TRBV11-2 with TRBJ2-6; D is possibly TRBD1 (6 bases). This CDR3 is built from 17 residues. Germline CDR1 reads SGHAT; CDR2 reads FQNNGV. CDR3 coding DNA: TGTGCCAGCAGCCCCCGGGACACTCACTCTTGGGCCAACGTCCTGACTTTC. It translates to CASSPRDTHSWANVLTF.